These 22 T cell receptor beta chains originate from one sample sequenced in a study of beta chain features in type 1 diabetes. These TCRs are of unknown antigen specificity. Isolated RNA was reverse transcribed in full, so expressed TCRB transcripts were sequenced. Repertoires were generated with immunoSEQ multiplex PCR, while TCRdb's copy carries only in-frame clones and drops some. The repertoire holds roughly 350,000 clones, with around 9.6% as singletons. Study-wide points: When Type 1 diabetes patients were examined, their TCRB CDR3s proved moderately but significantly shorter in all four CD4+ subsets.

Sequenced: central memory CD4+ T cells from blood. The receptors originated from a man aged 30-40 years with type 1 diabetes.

CDR3 in amino acids: CSVGPGGIETQYF. In DNA form, the CDR3 reads TGCAGCGTTGGTCCAGGGGGCATAGAGACCCAGTACTTC. The chain recombines TRBV29-1 with TRBJ2-5; 8 bases are a match to TRBD1. The trim removed 4 bases at V and 4 bases at J, leaving 5 bases unmatched. The germline CDR1 and CDR2 sequences are SQVTM and ANQGSEA. The CDR3 is 13 amino acids.

CDR3 residues: CSVDRQFNTEAFF. CDR3 bases: TGCAGCGTTGATCGGCAGTTTAATACTGAAGCTTTCTTT. The rearrangement uses TRBV29-1 and TRBJ1-1; no definite D call. Trimming removed 3 bases at V and 5 bases at J, with 13 bases between. This CDR3 contains 13 residues. Germline V CDR1 and CDR2: SQVTM, ANQGSEA.

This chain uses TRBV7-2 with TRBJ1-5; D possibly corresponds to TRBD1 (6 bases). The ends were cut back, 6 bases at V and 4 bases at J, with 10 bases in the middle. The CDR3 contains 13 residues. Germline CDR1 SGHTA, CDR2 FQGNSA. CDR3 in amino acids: CASSTGRNQPQHF. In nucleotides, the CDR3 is TGTGCCAGCAGTACAGGGAGAAATCAGCCCCAGCATTTT.

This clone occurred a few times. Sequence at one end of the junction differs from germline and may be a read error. The DNA for the CDR3 is TGTGCCAGCTCACCACAACCAGAGGGACAGACCGTGGGAGATTTT. Translated, it gives CASSPQPEGQTVGDF. The genes are TRBV18 and TRBJ1-3, with 7 bases that match TRBD1. The CDR3 sequence is 15 residues long. CDR1 and CDR2 from the germline V gene are KGHSH and LQKENI.

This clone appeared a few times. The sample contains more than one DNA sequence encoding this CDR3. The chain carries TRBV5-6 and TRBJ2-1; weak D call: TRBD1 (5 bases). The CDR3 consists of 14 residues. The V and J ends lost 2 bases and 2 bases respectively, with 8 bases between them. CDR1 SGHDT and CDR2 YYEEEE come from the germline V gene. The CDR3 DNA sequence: TGTGCCAGCAGCTTTAGGGGTCCCTACAATGAGCAGTTCTTC. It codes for CASSFRGPYNEQFF.

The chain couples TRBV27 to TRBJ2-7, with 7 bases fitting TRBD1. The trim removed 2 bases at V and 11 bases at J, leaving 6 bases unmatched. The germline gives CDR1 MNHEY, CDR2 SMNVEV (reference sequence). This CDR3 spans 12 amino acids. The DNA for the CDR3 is TGTGCCAGCAGTTTACGTCCCGGGACAGAGTACTTC. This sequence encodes CASSLRPGTEYF.

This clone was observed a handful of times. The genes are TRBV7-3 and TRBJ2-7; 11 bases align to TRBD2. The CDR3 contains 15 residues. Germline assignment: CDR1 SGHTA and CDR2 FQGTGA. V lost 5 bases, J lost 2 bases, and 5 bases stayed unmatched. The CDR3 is CASSLTSGVTYEQYF. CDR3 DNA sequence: TGTGCCAGCAGCCTGACTAGCGGGGTTACCTACGAGCAGTACTTC.

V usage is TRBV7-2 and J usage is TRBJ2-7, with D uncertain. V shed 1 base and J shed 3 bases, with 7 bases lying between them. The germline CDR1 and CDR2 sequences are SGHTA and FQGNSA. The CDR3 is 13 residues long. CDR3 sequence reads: CASSLEYLYEQYF. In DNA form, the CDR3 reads TGTGCCAGCAGCTTAGAATACCTCTACGAGCAGTACTTC.

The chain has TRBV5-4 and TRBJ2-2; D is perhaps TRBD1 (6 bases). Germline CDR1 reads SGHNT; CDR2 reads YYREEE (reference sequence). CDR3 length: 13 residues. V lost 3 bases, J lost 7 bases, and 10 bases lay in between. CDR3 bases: TGTGCCAGCAGCTGGGGGCGGGTCGGGGAGCTGTTTTTT. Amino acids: CASSWGRVGELFF.

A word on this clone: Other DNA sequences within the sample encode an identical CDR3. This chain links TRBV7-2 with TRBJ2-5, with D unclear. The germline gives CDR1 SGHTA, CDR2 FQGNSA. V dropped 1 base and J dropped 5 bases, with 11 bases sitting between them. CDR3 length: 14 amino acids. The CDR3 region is CASSLVSGKETQYF. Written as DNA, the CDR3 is TGTGCCAGCAGCTTAGTCTCAGGCAAGGAGACCCAGTACTTC.

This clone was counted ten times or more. In DNA, the CDR3 is TGCAGTGCTCAGAAAGGCTACGAGCAGTACTTC. This translates into CSAQKGYEQYF. The V and J genes are TRBV20-1 and TRBJ2-7; D is unclear. The CDR3 is 11 residues long. V was pared by 5 bases and J by 3 bases, with 8 bases between. Germline V gene lookup returns CDR1 DFQATT and CDR2 SNEGSKA (reference sequence).

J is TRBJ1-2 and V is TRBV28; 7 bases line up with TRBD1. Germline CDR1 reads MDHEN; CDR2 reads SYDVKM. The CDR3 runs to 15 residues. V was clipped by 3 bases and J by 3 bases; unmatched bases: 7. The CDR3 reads CASSFGTDVYYGYTF. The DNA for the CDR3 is TGTGCCAGCAGTTTCGGGACAGACGTTTACTATGGCTACACCTTC.

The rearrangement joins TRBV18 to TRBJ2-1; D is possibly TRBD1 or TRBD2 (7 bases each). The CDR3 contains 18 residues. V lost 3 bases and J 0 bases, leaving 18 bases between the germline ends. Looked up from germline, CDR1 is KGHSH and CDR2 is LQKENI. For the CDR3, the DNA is TGTGCCAGCTCACCCACGACAGGGAGGGACGGCTCCTACAATGAGCAGTTCTTC. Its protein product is CASSPTTGRDGSYNEQFF.

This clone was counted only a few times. This CDR3 reads CASSQDPADTQYF. The CDR3 coding sequence is TGCGCCAGCAGCCAAGATCCTGCAGATACGCAGTATTTT. This chain connects TRBV4-1 to TRBJ2-3; D call uncertain. Germline CDR1 reads MGHRA; CDR2 reads YSYEKL. This CDR3 is built from 13 residues. The V gene lost 0 bases and the J gene lost 4 bases, with 5 bases spanning the gap.

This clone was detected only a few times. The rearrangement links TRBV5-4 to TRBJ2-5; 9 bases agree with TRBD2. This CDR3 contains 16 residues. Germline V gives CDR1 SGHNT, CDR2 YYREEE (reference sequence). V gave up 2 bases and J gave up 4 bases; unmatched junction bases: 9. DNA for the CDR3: TGTGCCAGCAGCTTAGTCCGCAGGCGGGAGGGAGAGACCCAGTACTTC. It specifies CASSLVRRREGETQYF.

The CDR3 sequence: CASSSSGMNTGELFF. The CDR3 DNA sequence: TGCGCCAGCAGCTCTAGCGGGATGAACACCGGGGAGCTGTTTTTT. The chain is built from TRBV4-1 and TRBJ2-2; 9 bases are a match to TRBD2. With V trimmed by 5 bases and J by 1 base, 2 bases remained unmatched. Germline V CDR1 and CDR2: MGHRA, YSYEKL. The CDR3 is 15 residues long.

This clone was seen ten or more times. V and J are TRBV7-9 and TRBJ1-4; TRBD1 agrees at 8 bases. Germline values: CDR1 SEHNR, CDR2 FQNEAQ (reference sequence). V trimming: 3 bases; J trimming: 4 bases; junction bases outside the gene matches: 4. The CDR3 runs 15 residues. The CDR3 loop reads CASSFGQGGNEKLFF. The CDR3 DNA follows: TGTGCCAGCAGCTTTGGACAGGGAGGTAATGAAAAACTGTTTTTT.

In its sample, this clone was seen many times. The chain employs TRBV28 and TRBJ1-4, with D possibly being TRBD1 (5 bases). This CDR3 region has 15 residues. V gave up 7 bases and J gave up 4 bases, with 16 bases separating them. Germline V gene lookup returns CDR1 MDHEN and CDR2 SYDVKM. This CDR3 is CASNIGGGDNEKLFF. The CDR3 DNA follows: TGTGCCAGCAACATCGGGGGGGGAGATAATGAAAAACTGTTTTTT.

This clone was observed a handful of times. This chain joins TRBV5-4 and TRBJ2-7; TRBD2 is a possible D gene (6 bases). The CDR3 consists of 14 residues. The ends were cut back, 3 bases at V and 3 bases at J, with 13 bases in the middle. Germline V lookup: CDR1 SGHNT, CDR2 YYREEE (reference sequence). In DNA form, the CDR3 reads TGTGCCAGCAGCTCCCGACTAGGCTACTACGAGCAGTACTTC. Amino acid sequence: CASSSRLGYYEQYF.

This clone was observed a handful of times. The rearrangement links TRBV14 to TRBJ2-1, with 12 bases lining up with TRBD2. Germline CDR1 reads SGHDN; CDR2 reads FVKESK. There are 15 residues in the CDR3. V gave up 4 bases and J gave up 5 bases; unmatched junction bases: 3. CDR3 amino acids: CASSPGLAGNNEQFF. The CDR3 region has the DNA TGTGCCAGCAGCCCTGGACTAGCGGGAAACAATGAGCAGTTCTTC.

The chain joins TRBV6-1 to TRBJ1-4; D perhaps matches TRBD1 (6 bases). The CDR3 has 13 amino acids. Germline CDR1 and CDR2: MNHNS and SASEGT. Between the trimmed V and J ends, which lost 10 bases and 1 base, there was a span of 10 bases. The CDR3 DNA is TGTGCCACCCAGGGGAGAACTAATGAAAAACTGTTTTTT. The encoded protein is CATQGRTNEKLFF.

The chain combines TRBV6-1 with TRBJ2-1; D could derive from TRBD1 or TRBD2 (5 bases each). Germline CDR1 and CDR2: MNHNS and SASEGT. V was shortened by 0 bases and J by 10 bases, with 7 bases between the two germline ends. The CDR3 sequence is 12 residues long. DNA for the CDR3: TGTGCCAGCAGTGAAGCCTGGGGGGAGCAGTTCTTC. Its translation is CASSEAWGEQFF.